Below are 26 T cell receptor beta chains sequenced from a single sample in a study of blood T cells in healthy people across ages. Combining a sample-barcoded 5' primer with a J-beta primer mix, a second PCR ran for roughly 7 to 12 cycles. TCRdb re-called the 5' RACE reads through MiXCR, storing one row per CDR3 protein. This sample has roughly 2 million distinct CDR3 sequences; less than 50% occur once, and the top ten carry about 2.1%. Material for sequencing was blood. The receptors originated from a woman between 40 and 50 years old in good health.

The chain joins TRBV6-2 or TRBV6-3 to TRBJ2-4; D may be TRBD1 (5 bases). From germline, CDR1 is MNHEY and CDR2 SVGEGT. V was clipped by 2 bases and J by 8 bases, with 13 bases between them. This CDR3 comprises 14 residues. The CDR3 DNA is TGTGCCAGCAGTTACGGGGCCTGGGGTGACATTCAGTACTTC. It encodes CASSYGAWGDIQYF.

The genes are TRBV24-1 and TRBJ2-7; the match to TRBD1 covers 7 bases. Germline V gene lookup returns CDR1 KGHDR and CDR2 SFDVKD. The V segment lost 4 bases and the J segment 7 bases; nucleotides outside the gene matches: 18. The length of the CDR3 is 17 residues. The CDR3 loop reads CATSELGTGERDNEQYF. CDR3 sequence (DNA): TGTGCCACCAGTGAGTTAGGTACAGGGGAAAGGGACAATGAGCAGTACTTC.

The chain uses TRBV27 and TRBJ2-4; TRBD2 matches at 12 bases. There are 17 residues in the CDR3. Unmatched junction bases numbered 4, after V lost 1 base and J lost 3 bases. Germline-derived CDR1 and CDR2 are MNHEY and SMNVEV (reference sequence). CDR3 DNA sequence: TGTGCCAGCAGTTTATACACTAGCGGGGGGATCAAAAACATTCAGTACTTC. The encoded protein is CASSLYTSGGIKNIQYF.

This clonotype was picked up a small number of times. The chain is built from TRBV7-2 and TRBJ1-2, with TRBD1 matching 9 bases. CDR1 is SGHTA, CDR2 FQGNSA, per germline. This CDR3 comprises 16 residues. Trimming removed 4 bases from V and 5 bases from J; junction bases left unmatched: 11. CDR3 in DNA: TGTGCCAGCAGCTCCGGAGGGACAGGGAGGCCGTATGGCTACACCTTC. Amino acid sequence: CASSSGGTGRPYGYTF.

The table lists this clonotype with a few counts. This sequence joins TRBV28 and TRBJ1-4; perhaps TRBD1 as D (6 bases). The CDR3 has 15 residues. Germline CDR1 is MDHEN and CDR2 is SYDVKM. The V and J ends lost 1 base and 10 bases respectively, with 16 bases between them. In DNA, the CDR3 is TGTGCCAGCAGTTTATTGGGGACACCCGAGGGAAAACTGTTTTTT. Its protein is CASSLLGTPEGKLFF. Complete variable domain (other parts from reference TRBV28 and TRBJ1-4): DVKVTQSSRYLVKRTGEKVFLECVQDMDHENMFWYRQDPGLGLRLIYFSYDVKMKEKGDIPEGYSVSREKKERFSLILESASTNQTSMYLCASSLLGTPEGKLFFGSGTQLSVL.

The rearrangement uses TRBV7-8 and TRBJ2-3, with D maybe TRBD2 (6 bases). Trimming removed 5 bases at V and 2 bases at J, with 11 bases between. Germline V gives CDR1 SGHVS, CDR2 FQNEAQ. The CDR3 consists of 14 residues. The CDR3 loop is CASSMTSNTDTQYF. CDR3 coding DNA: TGTGCCAGCAGCATGACTAGTAACACAGATACGCAGTATTTT.

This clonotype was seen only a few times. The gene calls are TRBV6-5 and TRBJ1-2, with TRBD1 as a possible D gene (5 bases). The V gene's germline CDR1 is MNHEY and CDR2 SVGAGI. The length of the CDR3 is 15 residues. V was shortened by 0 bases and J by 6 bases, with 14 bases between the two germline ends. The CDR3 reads CASSYSREGFHGYTF. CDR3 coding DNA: TGTGCCAGCAGTTACTCGAGGGAGGGGTTTCATGGCTACACCTTC.

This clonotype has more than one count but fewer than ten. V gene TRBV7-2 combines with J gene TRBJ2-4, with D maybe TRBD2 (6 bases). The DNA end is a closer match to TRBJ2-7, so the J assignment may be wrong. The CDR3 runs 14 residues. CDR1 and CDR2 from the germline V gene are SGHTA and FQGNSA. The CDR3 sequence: CASSAISGAYEQYF. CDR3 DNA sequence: TGTGCCAGCAGCGCCATATCGGGGGCCTACGAGCAGTACTTC.

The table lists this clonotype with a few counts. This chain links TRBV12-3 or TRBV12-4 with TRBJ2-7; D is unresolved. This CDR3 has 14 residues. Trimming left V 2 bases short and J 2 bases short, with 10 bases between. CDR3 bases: TGTGCCAGCAGTTTATCGGTCGACACCTACGAGCAGTACTTC. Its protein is CASSLSVDTYEQYF.

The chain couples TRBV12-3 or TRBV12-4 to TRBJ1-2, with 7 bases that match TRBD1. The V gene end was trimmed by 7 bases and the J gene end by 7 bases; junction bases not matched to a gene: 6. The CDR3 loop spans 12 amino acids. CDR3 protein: CASTLDRVGYTF. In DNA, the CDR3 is TGTGCCAGCACCCTCGACAGGGTTGGCTACACCTTC.

CDR3 amino acids: CASSSTPGQGIYNEQFF. CDR3 DNA sequence: TGTGCCAGCAGCTCCACACCGGGACAGGGTATCTACAATGAGCAGTTCTTC. V and J are TRBV7-9 and TRBJ2-1; TRBD1 matches at 9 bases. CDR1 is SEHNR and CDR2 is FQNEAQ in the germline V gene (reference sequence). V shed 4 bases and J 3 bases; nucleotides not matched to a gene: 10. This CDR3 comprises 17 residues. Full variable domain (outside the CDR3, taken from reference TRBV7-9 and TRBJ2-1): DTGVSQNPRHKITKRGQNVTFRCDPISEHNRLYWYRQTLGQGPEFLTYFQNEAQLEKSRLLSDRFSAERPKGSFSTLEIQRTEQGDSAMYLCASSSTPGQGIYNEQFFGPGTRLTVL.

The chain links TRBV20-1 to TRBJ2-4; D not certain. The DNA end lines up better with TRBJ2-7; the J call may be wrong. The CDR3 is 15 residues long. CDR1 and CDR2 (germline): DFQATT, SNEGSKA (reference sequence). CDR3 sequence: CSARDPRTLVYEQYF. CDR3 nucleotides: TGCAGTGCTAGAGACCCTCGGACCCTCGTCTACGAGCAGTACTTC.

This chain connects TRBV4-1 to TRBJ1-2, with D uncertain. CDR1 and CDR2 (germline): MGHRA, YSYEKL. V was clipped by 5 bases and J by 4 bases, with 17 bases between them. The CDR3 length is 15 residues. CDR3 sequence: CASSYDPSGSYGYTF. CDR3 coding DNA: TGCGCCAGCAGCTATGACCCATCGGGGAGCTATGGCTACACCTTC.

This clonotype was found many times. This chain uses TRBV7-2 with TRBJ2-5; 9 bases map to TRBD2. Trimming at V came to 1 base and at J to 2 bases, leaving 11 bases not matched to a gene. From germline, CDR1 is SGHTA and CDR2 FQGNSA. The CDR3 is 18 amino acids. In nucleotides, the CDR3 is TGTGCCAGCAGCTTAGACGGGTGGGCTAGCGGGGCTCAAGAGACCCAGTACTTC. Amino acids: CASSLDGWASGAQETQYF.

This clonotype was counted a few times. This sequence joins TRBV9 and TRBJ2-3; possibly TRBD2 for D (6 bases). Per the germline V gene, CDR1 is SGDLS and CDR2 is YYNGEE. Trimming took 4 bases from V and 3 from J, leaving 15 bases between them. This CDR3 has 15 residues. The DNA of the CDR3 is TGTGCCAGCAGCCCCGCGGACTACCAAACAGATACGCAGTATTTT. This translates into CASSPADYQTDTQYF. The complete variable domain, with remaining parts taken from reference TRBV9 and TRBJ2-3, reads DSGVTQTPKHLITATGQRVTLRCSPRSGDLSVYWYQQSLDQGLQFLIQYYNGEERAKGNILERFSAQQFPDLHSELNLSSLELGDSALYFCASSPADYQTDTQYFGPGTRLTVL.

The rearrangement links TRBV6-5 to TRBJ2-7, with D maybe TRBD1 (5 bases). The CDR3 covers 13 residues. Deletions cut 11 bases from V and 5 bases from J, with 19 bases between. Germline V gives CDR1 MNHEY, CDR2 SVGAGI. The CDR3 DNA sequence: TGTGCCGTGAGAATAGGGGTCGTGGACGAGCAGTACTTC. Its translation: CAVRIGVVDEQYF.

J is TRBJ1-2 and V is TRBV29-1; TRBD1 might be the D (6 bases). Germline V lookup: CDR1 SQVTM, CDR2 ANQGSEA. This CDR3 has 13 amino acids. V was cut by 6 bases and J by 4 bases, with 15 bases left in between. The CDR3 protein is CSVQGTGSYGYTF. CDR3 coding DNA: TGCAGCGTACAGGGAACGGGGTCCTATGGCTACACCTTC.

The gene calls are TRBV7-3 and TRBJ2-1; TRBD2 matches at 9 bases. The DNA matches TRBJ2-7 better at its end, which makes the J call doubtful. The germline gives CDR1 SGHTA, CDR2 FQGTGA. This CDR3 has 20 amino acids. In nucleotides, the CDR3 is TGTGCCAGCAGCTTAACGAATCCCCTAGCGGGACCGAGCTCCTACAATGAGCAGTACTTC. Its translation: CASSLTNPLAGPSSYNEQYF.

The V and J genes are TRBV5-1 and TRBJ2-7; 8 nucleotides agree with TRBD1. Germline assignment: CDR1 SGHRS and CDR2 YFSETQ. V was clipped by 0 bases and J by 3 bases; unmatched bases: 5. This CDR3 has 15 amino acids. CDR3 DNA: TGCGCCAGCAGCTTGGCAGGGGGCGGCCTCTACGAGCAGTACTTC. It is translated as CASSLAGGGLYEQYF.

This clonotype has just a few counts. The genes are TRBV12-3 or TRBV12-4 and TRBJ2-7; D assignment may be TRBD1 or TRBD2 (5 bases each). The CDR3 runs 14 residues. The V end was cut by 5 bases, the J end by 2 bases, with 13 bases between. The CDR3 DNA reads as TGTGCCAGCAGTCTCCCGGGACGTGCCTACGAGCAGTACTTC. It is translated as CASSLPGRAYEQYF.

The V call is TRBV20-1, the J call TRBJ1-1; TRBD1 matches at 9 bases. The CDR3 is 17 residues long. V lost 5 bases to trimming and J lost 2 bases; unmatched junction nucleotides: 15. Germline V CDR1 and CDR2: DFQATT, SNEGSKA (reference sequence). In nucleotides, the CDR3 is TGCAGTGCTCCGACCTTAGGACAGGGGCGAGTTAACACTGAAGCTTTCTTT. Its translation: CSAPTLGQGRVNTEAFF.

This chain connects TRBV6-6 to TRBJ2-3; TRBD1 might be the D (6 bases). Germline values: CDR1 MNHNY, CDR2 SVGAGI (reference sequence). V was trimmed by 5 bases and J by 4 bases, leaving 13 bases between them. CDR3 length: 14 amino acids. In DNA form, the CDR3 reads TGTGCCAGCAGTCATACAGGGACCCCAGATACGCAGTATTTT. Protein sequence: CASSHTGTPDTQYF.

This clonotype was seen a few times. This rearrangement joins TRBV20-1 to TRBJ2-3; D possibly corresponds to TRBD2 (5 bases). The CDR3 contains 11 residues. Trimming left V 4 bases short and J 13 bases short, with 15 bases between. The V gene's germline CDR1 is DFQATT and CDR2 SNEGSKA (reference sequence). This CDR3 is CSATSGPGKYF. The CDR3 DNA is TGCAGTGCTACCTCGGGCCCCGGGAAGTATTTT.

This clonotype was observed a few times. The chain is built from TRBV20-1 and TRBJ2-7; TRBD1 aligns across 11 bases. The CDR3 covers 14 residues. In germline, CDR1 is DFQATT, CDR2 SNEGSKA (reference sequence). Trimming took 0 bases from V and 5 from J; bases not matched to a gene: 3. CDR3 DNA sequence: TGCAGTGCTAGAGATGGGACAGGGGGGGACGAGCAGTACTTC. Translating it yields CSARDGTGGDEQYF.

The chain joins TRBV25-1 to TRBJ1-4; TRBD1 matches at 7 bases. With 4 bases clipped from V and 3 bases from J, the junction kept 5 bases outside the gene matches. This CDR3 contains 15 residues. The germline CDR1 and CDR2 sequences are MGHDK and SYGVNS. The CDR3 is CASSGTGAANEKLFF. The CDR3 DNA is TGTGCCAGCAGTGGAACAGGGGCGGCTAATGAAAAACTGTTTTTT.

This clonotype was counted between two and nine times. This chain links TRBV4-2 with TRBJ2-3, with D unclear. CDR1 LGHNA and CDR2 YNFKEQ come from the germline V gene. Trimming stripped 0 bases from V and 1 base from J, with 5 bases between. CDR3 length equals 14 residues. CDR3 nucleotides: TGTGCCAGCAGCCAAGAGAAAGGCACAGATACGCAGTATTTT. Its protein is CASSQEKGTDTQYF.